This TCR beta chain is drawn from a study of T cell clonality in common variable immunodeficiency. The study's findings and limits: CVID subjects showed higher TCRbeta clonality than healthy controls. Common variable immunodeficiency TCR beta sequences reportedly had fewer deletions and N-nucleotide insertions.

This clone came up a few times. Its target is not known. This sample also contains other DNA sequences that code for the same CDR3. The method was immunoSEQ multiplex PCR; TCRdb's version includes in-frame clones alone and lacks a portion of them. Listed for the sample are roughly 9,900 clones, none seen a single time. CVID subjects were neither ill nor on immunomodulatory or immunosuppressive medication at sampling. Blood samples were heparinized, roughly 4.5 to 8.5 ml per donor. This clonotype was obtained from a human donor with common variable immunodeficiency. Sequenced: peripheral blood mononuclear cells.

The CDR3 spells CASSLGGASYEQYF. The part of the CDR3 DNA that was read is TGTGCCAGCAGCTTAGGCGGGGCCTCCTACGAG. The chain employs TRBV7-3 and TRBJ2-7; tentatively, D is TRBD2 (6 bases). The read is 3 residues too short to cover the CDR3 end, so that end is filled in from the germline J gene. The CDR3 runs 14 residues. CDR1 and CDR2 (germline): SGHTA, FQGTGA. V was trimmed by 2 bases and J by 0 bases, leaving 8 bases between them.